Below are 12 T cell receptor beta chains sequenced from a single sample in a study of cytomegalovirus exposure and HLA in healthy donors. Both 60 Vbeta primers and 13 Jbeta primers went into the PCR. Clones were sequenced by immunoSEQ multiplex PCR, and TCRdb holds only the in-frame ones, with some missing. The sample records around 140,000 clones, roughly 10% being singletons. The sequenced sample was PBMCs. The receptors were sampled from a man aged 50-60 years in good health and CMV-seronegative.

In this sample, this clone turned up a few times. The chain is built from TRBV7-2 and TRBJ2-1, with D possibly matching TRBD1 (6 bases). From germline, CDR1 is SGHTA and CDR2 FQGNSA. This CDR3 contains 15 residues. Trimming shortened V by 6 bases and J by 6 bases, and 18 bases separated the two germline ends. The CDR3 here is CASSYSGTSLNEQFF. The CDR3 DNA reads TGTGCCAGCAGTTATTCCGGGACAAGCCTCAATGAGCAGTTCTTC.

This clone was seen only a few times. The chain recombines TRBV6-5 with TRBJ2-5; a possible D gene is TRBD2 (5 bases). Trimming took 4 bases from V and 5 from J, leaving 17 bases between them. The length of the CDR3 is 15 residues. In germline, CDR1 is MNHEY, CDR2 SVGAGI. The CDR3 region is CASSFSTGSSETQYF. The CDR3 DNA follows: TGTGCCAGCAGTTTCTCAACGGGGTCAAGTGAGACCCAGTACTTC.

CDR3 sequence: CASSSLGGKADTQYF. In DNA, the CDR3 is TGTGCCAGCAGTTCACTTGGGGGGAAGGCAGATACGCAGTATTTT. This sequence joins TRBV11-1 and TRBJ2-3; perhaps TRBD2 as D (6 bases). V was clipped by 6 bases and J by 4 bases, with 17 bases between them. The CDR3 consists of 15 residues. Germline V lookup: CDR1 SGHAT, CDR2 FQDESV (reference sequence).

This clone has more than one count but fewer than ten. The chain has TRBV25-1 and TRBJ2-7, with D unclear. The germline V gene encodes CDR1 MGHDK and CDR2 SYGVNS. CDR3 length equals 12 residues. V was cut by 6 bases and J by 2 bases, with 8 bases left in between. The CDR3 reads CASRGRAYEQYF. In DNA form, the CDR3 reads TGTGCCAGCAGGGGCCGAGCCTACGAGCAGTACTTC.

V usage is TRBV29-1 and J usage is TRBJ2-1, with TRBD2 matching 13 bases. V trimming: 4 bases; J trimming: 5 bases; junction bases outside the gene matches: 14. The CDR3 loop spans 18 amino acids. Germline V gene data show CDR1 as SQVTM and CDR2 as ANQGSEA. Here the CDR3 DNA reads TGCAGCGTTGGGCTTTGGGGGCAGGGACTAGCGGGAAACAATGAGCAGTTCTTC. Translated, it gives CSVGLWGQGLAGNNEQFF.

The chain carries TRBV5-1 and TRBJ1-1, with 8 positions matching TRBD1. V trimming: 2 bases; J trimming: 1 base; junction bases outside the gene matches: 10. The germline V gene has CDR1 SGHRS and CDR2 YFSETQ. CDR3 size: 17 residues. CDR3 in DNA: TGCGCCAGCAGCTTTCTGGGACAGGACGCGCCGAACACTGAAGCTTTCTTT. It translates to CASSFLGQDAPNTEAFF.

V and J are TRBV7-8 and TRBJ2-3, with D perhaps matching TRBD2 (6 bases). Germline V CDR1 and CDR2: SGHVS, FQNEAQ. The CDR3 covers 14 residues. V gave up 8 bases and J gave up 4 bases, with 16 bases separating them. This chain's CDR3 is CASGIRRVPDTQYF. CDR3 DNA: TGTGCCAGCGGAATAAGGAGGGTCCCAGATACGCAGTATTTT.

In this sample, this clone turned up a few times. The genes are TRBV7-9 and TRBJ1-2, with 9 bases lining up with TRBD1. Germline lookup yields CDR1 SEHNR and CDR2 FQNEAQ (reference sequence). There are 14 residues in the CDR3. V trimming: 3 bases; J trimming: 7 bases; junction bases outside the gene matches: 6. For the CDR3, the DNA is TGTGCCAGCAGCTTTGTACAGGGGGCTGTTGGCTACACCTTC. It specifies CASSFVQGAVGYTF.

The V and J genes are TRBV9 and TRBJ1-5, with a possible D match to TRBD1 (5 bases). V lost 4 bases to trimming and J lost 4 bases, with 15 bases between them. The CDR3 length is 15 residues. Germline CDR1 is SGDLS and CDR2 is YYNGEE. Here the CDR3 DNA reads TGTGCCAGCAGCCCTTGGGGCCTTCTAAATCAGCCCCAGCATTTT. It translates to CASSPWGLLNQPQHF.

This clone was counted a few times. CDR3 residues: CASSRTAEVTEAFF. The CDR3 DNA is TGCGCCAGCAGCCGGACAGCTGAGGTCACTGAAGCTTTCTTT. The chain couples TRBV5-1 to TRBJ1-1, with D possibly being TRBD1 (6 bases). Trimming took off 4 bases at V and 4 bases at J, with 14 bases between the two ends. The V gene's germline CDR1 is SGHRS and CDR2 YFSETQ. The CDR3 contains 14 residues.

The V call is TRBV28, the J call TRBJ2-7; no reliable D call. Germline lookup yields CDR1 MDHEN and CDR2 SYDVKM. The CDR3 loop spans 14 amino acids. V shed 1 base and J shed 5 bases, with 12 bases lying between them. CDR3 bases: TGTGCCAGCAGTTTATCCCCCACACAAGACGAGCAGTACTTC. This translates into CASSLSPTQDEQYF.

This clone occurred a few times. The chain joins TRBV10-1 to TRBJ1-4; no firm D call. This CDR3 has 15 residues. Germline V lookup: CDR1 WNHNN, CDR2 SYGVQD (reference sequence). The V end lost 2 bases, the J end lost 5 bases, and 12 bases lay between the germline ends. The CDR3 DNA reads TGCGCCAGCAGTGAGCAGTTTGGAGCAAATGAAAAACTGTTTTTT. It is translated as CASSEQFGANEKLFF.